The 3 T cell receptor beta chains below were found in one sample sequenced in a study of shared clonotypes between healthy human individuals. Selected positively for CCR7 and CD45RO-negative, naive CD8 cells excluded terminally differentiated effector memory CD45RA+ cells. Sequencing used immunoSEQ multiplex PCR; TCRdb keeps in-frame clones, though not all of them. The sample carries some 2,100,000 clones, about 92% recorded once. The material sequenced was naive CD8+ T cells from PBMCs. Source of these receptors: a man between 18 and 29 years old in good health. Some clones in this sample may be carry-over from other donors' samples.

The V and J genes are TRBV6-5 and TRBJ2-4; no clear D gene. Per germline, CDR1 MNHEY and CDR2 SVGAGI. The CDR3 extends over 14 amino acids. V lost 4 bases and J 0 bases, leaving 7 bases between the germline ends. CDR3 region: CASSCERAKNIQYF. As DNA, the CDR3 is TGTGCCAGCAGTTGCGAAAGAGCCAAAAACATTCAGTACTTC.

V and J are TRBV10-1 and TRBJ2-1, with TRBD2 identical over 14 bases. From germline, CDR1 is WNHNN and CDR2 SYGVQD (reference sequence). Losses at the gene ends were 7 bases for V and 2 bases for J; bases not matched to a gene: 10. The CDR3 runs to 18 residues. The CDR3 loop reads CASTRLAGGPSAYNEQFF. The DNA for the CDR3 is TGCGCCAGCACTAGACTAGCGGGAGGGCCTAGTGCCTACAATGAGCAGTTCTTC.

The gene calls are TRBV15 and TRBJ2-5; D unresolved. The CDR3 consists of 12 residues. Trimming pared 5 bases from V and 7 bases from J, leaving 11 bases between. Looked up from germline, CDR1 is LNHNV and CDR2 is YYDKDF (reference sequence). The CDR3 DNA reads TGTGCCACCAGCTCCAGACCGGGGACCCAGTACTTC. It encodes CATSSRPGTQYF.